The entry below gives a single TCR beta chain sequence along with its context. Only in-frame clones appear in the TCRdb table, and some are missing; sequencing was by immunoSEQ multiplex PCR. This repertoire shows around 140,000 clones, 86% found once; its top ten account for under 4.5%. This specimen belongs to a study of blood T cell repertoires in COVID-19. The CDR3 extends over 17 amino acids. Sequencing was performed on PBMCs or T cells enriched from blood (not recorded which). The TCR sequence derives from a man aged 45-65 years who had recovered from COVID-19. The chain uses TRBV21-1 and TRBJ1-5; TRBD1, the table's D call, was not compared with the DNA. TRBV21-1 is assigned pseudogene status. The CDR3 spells CASIDRGRIRSNQPQHF. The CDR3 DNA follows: TGTGCCAGCATCGACAGGGGGCGGATCAGGAGCAATCAGCCCCAGCATTTT.